The rows below give T cell receptor beta chains drawn from one sample of a study of cytomegalovirus exposure and HLA in healthy donors. Only in-frame clones appear in the TCRdb table, and some are missing; sequencing was by immunoSEQ multiplex PCR. Here the sample spans 75,000 to 100,000 clones, about 78% being singletons. Sequenced input: PBMCs. All receptors come from a man aged 35-49 years in good health and CMV-seronegative. Both conserved end residues are part of each CDR3. Each record gives: clone size, D gene, V gene, J gene, CDR3 DNA, CDR3 protein. D genes are given only for firm matches. Only part of the rows carry a size: once, few, many, or a class if the clone is expanded.

abundance: few; d_gene: NA; v_gene: TRBV30; j_gene: TRBJ1-4; CDR3nt: TGTGCCTGGAGTGTACTGACTGCCAATGAAAAACTGTTTTTT; CDR3aa: CAWSVLTANEKLFF
abundance: NA; d_gene: NA; v_gene: TRBV6-5; j_gene: TRBJ1-6; CDR3nt: TGTGCCAGCAGTTCGGGGGGTAGGACACCCCTCCACTTT; CDR3aa: CASSSGGRTPLHF
abundance: NA; d_gene: NA; v_gene: TRBV2; j_gene: TRBJ2-3; CDR3nt: TGTGCCAGCATTAACAGCCTGGCTGGGGATACGCAGTATTTT; CDR3aa: CASINSLAGDTQYF
abundance: NA; d_gene: NA; v_gene: TRBV15; j_gene: TRBJ1-3; CDR3nt: TGTGCCACCAGCAGAGGGACAGTTGGATCTGGAAACACCATATATTTT; CDR3aa: CATSRGTVGSGNTIYF
abundance: NA; d_gene: TRBD1; v_gene: TRBV5-1; j_gene: TRBJ1-1; CDR3nt: TGCGCCAGCAGCTTGGACAGGGGCAGCCAAATGAACACTGAAGCTTTCTTT; CDR3aa: CASSLDRGSQMNTEAFF
abundance: NA; d_gene: TRBD1; v_gene: TRBV28; j_gene: TRBJ1-2; CDR3nt: TGTGCCAGCAGACGGACAGGGACCAACTATGGCTACACCTTC; CDR3aa: CASRRTGTNYGYTF
abundance: NA; d_gene: NA; v_gene: TRBV2; j_gene: TRBJ1-3; CDR3nt: TGTGCCAGCAGTGAAGCGAGACAGGGAAACACCATATATTTT; CDR3aa: CASSEARQGNTIYF
abundance: NA; d_gene: TRBD1; v_gene: TRBV29-1; j_gene: TRBJ2-2; CDR3nt: TGCAGCGCCCAAGGACAGGCCGGGGAGCTGTTTTTT; CDR3aa: CSAQGQAGELFF
abundance: once; d_gene: TRBD1; v_gene: TRBV5-4; j_gene: TRBJ1-3; CDR3nt: TGTGCCAGCAGGGTGTGGACAGGGGGTTCTGGAAACACCATATATTTT; CDR3aa: CASRVWTGGSGNTIYF
abundance: NA; d_gene: NA; v_gene: TRBV5-8; j_gene: TRBJ1-5; CDR3nt: TGTGCCAGCAGCTACCCAACGGACAGATATCAGCCCCAGCATTTT; CDR3aa: CASSYPTDRYQPQHF
abundance: NA; d_gene: TRBD1; v_gene: TRBV2; j_gene: TRBJ1-1; CDR3nt: TGTGCCAGCAGTCTGGGACAGGGGGCCTTGTACACTGAAGCTTTCTTT; CDR3aa: CASSLGQGALYTEAFF
abundance: NA; d_gene: NA; v_gene: TRBV11-1; j_gene: TRBJ2-3; CDR3nt: TGTGCCAGCAGCCACAAGCGGGTGCGCACAGATACGCAGTATTTT; CDR3aa: CASSHKRVRTDTQYF
abundance: NA; d_gene: NA; v_gene: TRBV5-6; j_gene: TRBJ1-6; CDR3nt: TGTGCCAGCAGCTTGGGGCAGGGATACAATTCACCCCTCCACTTT; CDR3aa: CASSLGQGYNSPLHF
abundance: few; d_gene: TRBD1; v_gene: TRBV7-8; j_gene: TRBJ2-7; CDR3nt: TGTGCCAGCAGCCCAAGGACAGGCGTCTCCTACGAGCAGTACTTC; CDR3aa: CASSPRTGVSYEQYF
abundance: NA; d_gene: NA; v_gene: TRBV6-5; j_gene: TRBJ1-2; CDR3nt: TGTGCCAGCAGTGACACGTCGAGAGCCTATGGCTACACCTTC; CDR3aa: CASSDTSRAYGYTF
abundance: few; d_gene: TRBD1; v_gene: TRBV11-3; j_gene: TRBJ2-1; CDR3nt: TGTGCCAGCAGCTTAGTGCAGGGGGCCCACAATGAGCAGTTCTTC; CDR3aa: CASSLVQGAHNEQFF